Below, 30 T cell receptor beta chains from the same sample are listed, as sequenced in a study. The sorted Tregs were CD4+CD25+CD127-/low cells. TCRdb re-derived calls from the 5' RACE reads in MiXCR, one entry per CDR3 protein. The data hold about 9,800 distinct CDR3 sequences, with more than 20% observed a single time. Sequencing used Tregs sorted from blood. The receptors were sampled from a female donor with breast cancer.

V is TRBV7-9 and J is TRBJ2-7; the D is unclear. The V and J ends lost 2 bases and 0 bases respectively, with 8 bases between them. The CDR3 runs to 14 residues. CDR1 and CDR2 (germline): SEHNR, FQNEAQ (reference sequence). The CDR3 DNA is TGTGCCAGCAGCTTAACCGACTGCTCCTACGAGCAGTACTTC. Translation: CASSLTDCSYEQYF.

This rearrangement joins TRBV6-1 to TRBJ2-7; TRBD2 agrees at 13 bases. The junction had 17 bases not matched to a gene; V was cut back by 2 bases and J by 7 bases. Germline loops: CDR1 MNHNS, CDR2 SASEGT. The CDR3 totals 19 residues. DNA of the CDR3: TGTGCCAGCAGTGAATTCCCGGGCGGGACTAGCGGGAAGGCCGGGGAGCAGTACTTC. This sequence encodes CASSEFPGGTSGKAGEQYF.

This clonotype was counted a single time. Possible read error: a much larger clone is one base away. V and J are TRBV5-1 and TRBJ1-1, with a possible D match to TRBD1 (5 bases). The CDR3 consists of 13 residues. Germline V CDR1 and CDR2: SGHRS, YFSETQ. CDR3 residues: CASRGGSNTEALF. In DNA, the CDR3 is TGCGCCAGCAGGGGGGGGTCGAACACTGAAGCTCTCTTT.

This clonotype has ten or more counts. The chain is built from TRBV29-1 and TRBJ1-2; possibly TRBD1 for D (6 bases). CDR3 length equals 11 residues. Germline V lookup: CDR1 SQVTM, CDR2 ANQGSEA. V was pared by 7 bases and J by 8 bases, with 14 bases between. CDR3 loop: CSAQTGRGYTF. CDR3 DNA: TGCAGCGCTCAGACAGGTCGGGGCTACACCTTC.

Many counts were recorded for this clonotype. The rearrangement joins TRBV19 to TRBJ1-2; 11 bases are shared with TRBD1. The trim removed 3 bases at V and 3 bases at J, leaving 6 bases unmatched. There are 16 residues in the CDR3. The germline V gene encodes CDR1 LNHDA and CDR2 SQIVND (reference sequence). DNA for the CDR3: TGTGCCAGTAGTATGATGGGACAGGGGGTGGACTATGGCTACACCTTC. Its protein is CASSMMGQGVDYGYTF.

This clonotype was seen ten or more times. V and J are TRBV10-3 and TRBJ2-7; 12 nucleotides align to TRBD1. This CDR3 region has 14 residues. Germline V gene sequence: CDR1 ENHRY, CDR2 SYGVKD. V was clipped by 6 bases and J by 5 bases; unmatched bases: 5. The CDR3 loop is CAISTGTGGHEQYF. The CDR3 DNA follows: TGTGCCATCAGCACCGGGACAGGGGGCCACGAGCAGTACTTC.

This clonotype was counted once. A much larger clone lies a single base off, so this may be a read error. The chain recombines TRBV6-5 with TRBJ2-1; a weak D match, TRBD2 (5 bases). The V end lost 5 bases, the J end lost 0 bases, and 11 bases lay between the germline ends. This CDR3 spans 15 amino acids. Germline loops: CDR1 MNHEY, CDR2 SVGAGI. The CDR3: CASSPTEGSYNEQFF. The CDR3 DNA sequence: TGTGCCAGCAGTCCCACAGAGGGCTCCTACAATGAGCAGTTCTTC.

By its share, this clonotype is medium-sized. The V and J genes are TRBV5-1 and TRBJ2-7; TRBD2 might be the D (6 bases). The germline V gene encodes CDR1 SGHRS and CDR2 YFSETQ. The CDR3 extends over 14 amino acids. Between the trimmed V and J ends, which lost 2 bases and 3 bases, there was a span of 12 bases. The CDR3 here is CASSLKGGDYEQYF. The CDR3 DNA follows: TGCGCCAGCAGCTTAAAGGGAGGTGACTACGAGCAGTACTTC.

By sample fraction, this clonotype is medium-sized (0.01 to 0.1%). The chain recombines TRBV20-1 with TRBJ2-1, with no clear D. Germline V gene lookup returns CDR1 DFQATT and CDR2 SNEGSKA (reference sequence). V lost 6 bases to trimming and J lost 10 bases, with 13 bases between them. The CDR3 is 11 amino acids. The CDR3 DNA reads as TGCAGTGCCTCCGGTCTAGAGGAGCAGTTCTTC. Translation gives CSASGLEEQFF.

This clonotype was observed a handful of times. Mismatch with germline at one junction end may stem from a read error. V usage is TRBV6-5 and J usage is TRBJ1-1; 7 nucleotides line up with TRBD1. The CDR3 has 15 residues. Germline V lookup: CDR1 MNHEY, CDR2 SVGAGI. The CDR3 DNA reads TGTGCCAGCAGTTACGCCCAGACAGGGAACGCTGAAGCTTTCTTT. This encodes CASSYAQTGNAEAFF.

This clonotype has a count of ten or more. V usage is TRBV7-9 and J usage is TRBJ2-7; 7 bases map to TRBD2. Per the germline V gene, CDR1 is SEHNR and CDR2 is FQNEAQ (reference sequence). The CDR3 has 18 residues. V gave up 1 base and J gave up 5 bases; unmatched junction bases: 17. The CDR3 here is CASSLVSPLAGRLHEQYF. In DNA form, the CDR3 reads TGTGCCAGCAGCTTAGTCTCCCCCTTAGCGGGTCGTTTACACGAGCAGTACTTC.

This clonotype was seen more than once but under ten times. The J gene is TRBJ1-1, the V gene TRBV20-1; no firm D call. This CDR3 is 10 amino acids long. Trimming stripped 5 bases from V and 7 bases from J, with 8 bases between. From germline, CDR1 is DFQATT and CDR2 SNEGSKA (reference sequence). The CDR3, as DNA: TGCAGTGCTGGGCTTAGTGAAGCTTTCTTT. It translates to CSAGLSEAFF.

This clonotype has only a few counts. A read error may explain this, as a much larger clone is one base away. The chain links TRBV5-6 to TRBJ2-7, with 7 nucleotides matching TRBD1. Germline lookup yields CDR1 SGHDT and CDR2 YYEEEE. CDR3 length equals 14 residues. CDR3 amino acids: CACSAGGSFYEQYF. DNA for the CDR3: TGTGCCTGCAGCGCAGGGGGTAGTTTCTACGAGCAGTACTTC.

This clonotype has ten or more counts. V gene TRBV5-5 combines with J gene TRBJ1-5; D remains ambiguous. In germline, CDR1 is SGHKS, CDR2 YYEKEE (reference sequence). V was shortened by 0 bases and J by 0 bases, with 4 bases between the two germline ends. The CDR3 is made up of 14 amino acids. This chain's CDR3 is CASSLGISNQPQHF. In DNA, the CDR3 is TGTGCCAGCAGCTTGGGAATTAGCAATCAGCCCCAGCATTTT.

V usage is TRBV9 and J usage is TRBJ2-1; D is perhaps TRBD1 (6 bases). CDR3 length equals 16 residues. The V end was cut by 3 bases, the J end by 4 bases, with 17 bases between. CDR1 SGDLS and CDR2 YYNGEE come from the germline V gene. CDR3 sequence: CASSARQVVGYNEQFF. The CDR3 region has the DNA TGTGCCAGCAGCGCCCGACAGGTGGTTGGTTACAATGAGCAGTTCTTC.

This clonotype came up a few times. The V and J genes are TRBV7-9 and TRBJ2-5; maybe TRBD2 (5 bases). Between the trimmed V and J ends, which lost 5 bases and 0 bases, there was a span of 19 bases. The CDR3 spans 17 residues. In germline, CDR1 is SEHNR, CDR2 FQNEAQ (reference sequence). The CDR3 sequence: CASSPLGRGSHQETQYF. The CDR3 bases are TGTGCCAGCAGCCCCTTAGGGAGAGGGAGCCACCAAGAGACCCAGTACTTC.

This clonotype appeared a few times. Possible read error: a much larger clone is one base away. CDR3 sequence reads: CASSSPTGLEQLF. Written as DNA, the CDR3 is TGCGCCAGCAGCTCACCCACGGGACTAGAGCAGCTCTTC. V gene TRBV5-1 combines with J gene TRBJ2-1, with TRBD2 matching over 8 bases. Germline-derived CDR1 and CDR2 are SGHRS and YFSETQ. The CDR3 has 13 amino acids.

This clonotype qualifies as medium-sized. The genes are TRBV7-3 and TRBJ2-1; 12 bases agree with TRBD1. Germline CDR1 reads SGHTA; CDR2 reads FQGTGA. The CDR3 length is 16 residues. The J segment lost 8 bases and the V segment lost 2 bases, leaving 7 bases of the junction unmatched. The CDR3 spells CASSLSGTGGGDEQFF. The CDR3 DNA follows: TGTGCCAGCAGCTTATCCGGGACAGGGGGCGGAGATGAGCAGTTCTTC. Complete variable domain (other parts from reference TRBV7-3 and TRBJ2-1): GAGVSQTPSNKVTEKGKYVELRCDPISGHTALYWYRQSLGQGPEFLIYFQGTGAADDSGLPNDRFFAVRPEGSVSTLKIQRTERGDSAVYLCASSLSGTGGGDEQFFGPGTRLTVL.

This chain connects TRBV5-1 to TRBJ2-3; D gene unclear. Trimming shortened V by 0 bases and J by 3 bases, and 8 bases separated the two germline ends. Germline V lookup: CDR1 SGHRS, CDR2 YFSETQ. This CDR3 contains 14 residues. The CDR3 loop reads CASSLGADTDTQYF. The CDR3 DNA is TGCGCCAGCAGCTTGGGGGCAGATACAGATACGCAGTATTTT.

This clonotype was found a few times. The V call is TRBV12-3 or TRBV12-4, the J call TRBJ2-2; no clear D gene. The CDR3 spans 14 residues. Trimming took 4 bases from V and 3 from J, leaving 9 bases between them. In DNA, the CDR3 is TGTGCCAGCAGTTCCCACAGCTACACCGGGGAGCTGTTTTTT. It translates to CASSSHSYTGELFF.

Sample share makes this clonotype medium-sized. This chain links TRBV24-1 with TRBJ2-3; D gene ambiguous. The CDR3 totals 13 residues. The ends were cut back, 1 base at V and 5 bases at J, with 6 bases in the middle. The germline V gene encodes CDR1 KGHDR and CDR2 SFDVKD. CDR3 bases: TGTGCCACCAGTGATTTTGGGGTAGATACGCAGTATTTT. Its protein product is CATSDFGVDTQYF.

At least ten counts were recorded for this clonotype. DNA of the CDR3: TGCAGTGCCTATTCCGACAGTCACTCCTACGAGCAGTACTTC. The encoded protein is CSAYSDSHSYEQYF. The chain employs TRBV20-1 and TRBJ2-7; D is possibly TRBD1 (5 bases). The CDR3 contains 14 residues. From germline, CDR1 is DFQATT and CDR2 SNEGSKA (reference sequence). Trimming removed 6 bases from V and 0 bases from J, with 15 bases in between.

To note about this clonotype: One end of the junction varies from germline; a read error may be responsible. This chain connects TRBV20-1 to TRBJ2-2; TRBD2 is a possible D gene (5 bases). The germline V gene encodes CDR1 DFQATT and CDR2 SNEGSKA (reference sequence). The CDR3 is 14 residues long. CDR3 loop: CSVWRVGNTGELFF. The CDR3 DNA sequence: TGCAGTGTGTGGCGGGTAGGGAACACCGGTGAGCTGTTTTTT.

The genes are TRBV10-2 and TRBJ2-7; D remains unclear. Germline V CDR1 and CDR2: WSHSY, SAAADI. The CDR3 spans 12 residues. With 4 bases removed from V and 2 bases from J, the gap between germline ends came to 6 bases. CDR3 loop: CASSVSTYEQYF. CDR3 sequence (DNA): TGCGCCAGCAGTGTGTCTACCTACGAGCAGTACTTC.

This clonotype is deemed large. The chain carries TRBV5-1 and TRBJ1-1; the D is unclear. CDR1 and CDR2 (germline): SGHRS, YFSETQ. This CDR3 is 13 amino acids long. Trimming stripped 4 bases from V and 1 base from J, with 8 bases between. DNA of the CDR3: TGCGCCAGCAGCCTGGGGAGGAACACTGAAGCTTTCTTT. It specifies CASSLGRNTEAFF.

In this sample, this clonotype is medium-sized. The V gene is TRBV7-6, the J gene TRBJ2-5, with TRBD1 matching 8 bases. The germline CDR1 and CDR2 sequences are SGHVS and FNYEAQ. CDR3 length: 14 residues. Trimming at V came to 5 bases and at J to 5 bases, leaving 7 bases not matched to a gene. CDR3 protein: CASSETGVWETQYF. The CDR3 nucleotides read TGTGCCAGCAGCGAGACAGGGGTTTGGGAGACCCAGTACTTC.

V and J are TRBV20-1 and TRBJ2-2; tentatively, D is TRBD1 (6 bases). CDR1 and CDR2 from the germline V gene are DFQATT and SNEGSKA (reference sequence). The CDR3 is made up of 15 amino acids. V lost 1 base to trimming and J lost 16 bases, with 25 bases between them. The CDR3, as DNA: TGCAGTGCTAGAGCCGGGACAACGAACACCGGGAAGCCGTTTTTT. The encoded protein is CSARAGTTNTGKPFF.

By proportion, this clonotype is medium-sized. J is TRBJ1-1 and V is TRBV20-1; D gene ambiguous. This CDR3 has 13 amino acids. Looked up from germline, CDR1 is DFQATT and CDR2 is SNEGSKA (reference sequence). The V and J ends lost 2 bases and 0 bases respectively, with 7 bases between them. The CDR3 DNA reads TGCAGTGCTAGAAGCAGATTGAACACTGAAGCTTTCTTT. Translating it yields CSARSRLNTEAFF.

This clonotype appeared a few times. This sequence may be a read error, since a much larger clone differs from it by one base. This rearrangement joins TRBV7-3 to TRBJ2-5, with D possibly being TRBD2 (5 bases). CDR1 is SGHTA, CDR2 FQGTGA, per germline. The length of the CDR3 is 13 residues. CDR3: CASSSDWGETQCF. Written as DNA, the CDR3 is TGTGCCAGCAGCTCGGACTGGGGAGAGACCCAGTGCTTC.

This clonotype turned up a few times. The chain uses TRBV14 and TRBJ2-7, with 7 bases fitting TRBD2. Trimming took 2 bases from V and 5 from J; bases not matched to a gene: 9. From germline, CDR1 is SGHDN and CDR2 FVKESK. CDR3 size: 15 residues. In DNA, the CDR3 is TGTGCCAGCAGCCAACACCGGACTAGGGCGGACGAGCAGTACTTC. This translates into CASSQHRTRADEQYF. The full variable domain, with the rest looked up from reference TRBV14 and TRBJ2-7, is EAGVTQFPSHSVIEKGQTVTLRCDPISGHDNLYWYRRVMGKEIKFLLHFVKESKQDESGMPNNRFLAERTGGTYSTLKVQPAELEDSGVYFCASSQHRTRADEQYFGPGTRLTVT.